This TCR beta chain was observed in a study of T cell responses to AZD1222 COVID-19 vaccine. This clone was picked up one time. Sequenced by immunoSEQ multiplex PCR; TCRdb stores in-frame clones only, minus some. The repertoire consists of around 250,000 clones, with just over 90% occurring once and the leading ten covering less than 0.6%. The clonotype originates from an adult in good health. The starting material was peripheral blood, obtained on day 0 of AZD1222 vaccination.

CDR3 DNA sequence: TGTGCCAGCGTGAGCGTCATATCCAATGAGCAGTTCTTC. Amino acids: CASVSVISNEQFF. The chain is built from TRBV2 and TRBJ2-1; D unresolved. Trimming removed 8 bases at V and 6 bases at J, with 14 bases between. Germline CDR1 SNHLY, CDR2 FYNNEI. This CDR3 is built from 13 residues.